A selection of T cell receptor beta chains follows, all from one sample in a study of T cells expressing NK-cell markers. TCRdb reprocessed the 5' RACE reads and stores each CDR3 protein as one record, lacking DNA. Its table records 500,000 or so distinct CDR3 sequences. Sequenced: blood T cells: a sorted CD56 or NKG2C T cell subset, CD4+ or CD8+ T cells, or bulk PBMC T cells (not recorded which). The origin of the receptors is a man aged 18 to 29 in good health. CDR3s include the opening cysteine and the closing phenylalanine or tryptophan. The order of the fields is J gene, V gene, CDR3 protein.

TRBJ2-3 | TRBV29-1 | CSVEDRGSTDTQYF
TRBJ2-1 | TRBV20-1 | CSATSLTREHSYNEQFF
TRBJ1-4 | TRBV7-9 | CASSSGTENEKLFF
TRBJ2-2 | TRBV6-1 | CASSRQGGYTGELFF
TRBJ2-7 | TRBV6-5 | CASSYSVLDPSYEQYF
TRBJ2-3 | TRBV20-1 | CSARDRAESTDTQYF
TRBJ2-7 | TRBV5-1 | CASSLPGGPYEQYF
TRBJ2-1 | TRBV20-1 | CSASDPGLAGHNEQFF
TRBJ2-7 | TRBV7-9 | CASSFSSGRAYEQYF
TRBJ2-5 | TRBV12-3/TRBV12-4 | CASSRGGPGETQYF
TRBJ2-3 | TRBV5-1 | CASGVTDTQYF
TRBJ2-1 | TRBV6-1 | CASSTTNTGNEQFF
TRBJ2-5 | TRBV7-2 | CASSLGGGKGETQYF
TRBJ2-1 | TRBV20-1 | CSATGGRTSYNEQFF
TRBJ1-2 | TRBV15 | CATSSSNSYGYTF
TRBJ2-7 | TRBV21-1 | CARGQGGPFSYEQYF
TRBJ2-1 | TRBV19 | CASSQGDSIFSYNEQFF
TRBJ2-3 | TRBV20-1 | CSATDNSGRTSPDTQYF
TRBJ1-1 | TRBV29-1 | CSVQKGVNTEAFF
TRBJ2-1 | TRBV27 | CASSLYAGGLTNYNEQFF
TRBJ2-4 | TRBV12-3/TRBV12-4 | CASSLKFGIQYF
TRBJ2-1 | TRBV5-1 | CASSDLGGRAGEQFF
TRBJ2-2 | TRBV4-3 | CASSQEGYRPTGELFF
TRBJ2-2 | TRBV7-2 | CGRPGTSAWGAGELFF
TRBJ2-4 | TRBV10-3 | CAISESTSLGKNIQYF
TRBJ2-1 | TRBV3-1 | CASSPGQVSYNEQFF
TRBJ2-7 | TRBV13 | CASGFLSYEQYF
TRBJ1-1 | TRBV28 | CASSLPGVQTEAFF
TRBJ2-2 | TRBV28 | CASSSLEGRIMAGELFF
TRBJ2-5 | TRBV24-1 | CATSEGRGMGETQYF
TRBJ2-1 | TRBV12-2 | CASRLAALAVDNEQFF
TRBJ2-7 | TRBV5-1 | CASSRPPTGSGSYEQYF
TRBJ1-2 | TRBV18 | CASSPVGGMSYGYTF
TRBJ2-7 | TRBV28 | CASSSTWGRTYEQYF
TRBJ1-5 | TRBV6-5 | CASSYSVPSNQPQHF
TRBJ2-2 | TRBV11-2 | CASSTFKDTGELFF
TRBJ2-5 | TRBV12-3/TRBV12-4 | CASSISGSLETQYF
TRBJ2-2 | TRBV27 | CASQGGVGELFF
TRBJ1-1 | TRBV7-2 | CASSLVRHLNTEAFF
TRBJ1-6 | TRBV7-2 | CASSLASGGASPLHF
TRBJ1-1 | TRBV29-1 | CSVINPVPKAFF
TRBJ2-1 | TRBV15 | CATSRDWLTSGPNEQFF
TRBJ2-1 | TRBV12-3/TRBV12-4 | CASSSFSGRALNNEQFF
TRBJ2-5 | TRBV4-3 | CASSQGGGVQETQYF
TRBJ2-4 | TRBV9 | CASSVRVLAKNIQYF
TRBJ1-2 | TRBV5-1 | CASSLGDRGFGYTF
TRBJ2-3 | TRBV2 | CASFRQGGGTDTQYF
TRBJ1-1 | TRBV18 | CASSPGLGGEAFF
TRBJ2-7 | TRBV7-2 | CASSLAGRGTYEQYF
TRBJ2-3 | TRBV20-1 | CSASSWATDTQYF
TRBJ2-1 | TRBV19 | CASSIHQRTSGYYNEQFF
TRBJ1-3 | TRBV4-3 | CASSGEGVSGNTIYF